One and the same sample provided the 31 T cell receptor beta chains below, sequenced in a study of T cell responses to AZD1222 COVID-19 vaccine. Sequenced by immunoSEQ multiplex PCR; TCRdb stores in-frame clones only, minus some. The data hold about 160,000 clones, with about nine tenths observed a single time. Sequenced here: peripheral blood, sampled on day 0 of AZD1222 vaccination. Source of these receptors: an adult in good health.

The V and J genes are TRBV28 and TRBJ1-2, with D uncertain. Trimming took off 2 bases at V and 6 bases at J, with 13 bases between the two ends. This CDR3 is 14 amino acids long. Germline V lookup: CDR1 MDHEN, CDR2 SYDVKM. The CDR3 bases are TGTGCCAGCAGTTTAACCTCCACAGCCCATGGCTACACCTTC. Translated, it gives CASSLTSTAHGYTF.

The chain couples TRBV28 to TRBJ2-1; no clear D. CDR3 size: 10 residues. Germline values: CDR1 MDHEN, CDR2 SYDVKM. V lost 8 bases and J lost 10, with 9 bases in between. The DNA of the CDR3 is TGTGCCAGCCTAAGAGGAGAGCAGTTCTTC. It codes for CASLRGEQFF.

The chain's CDR3 is CASSLAGLNYNEQFF. The CDR3 DNA reads TGTGCCAGCAGCTTAGCGGGCCTTAATTACAATGAGCAGTTCTTC. The rearrangement joins TRBV7-2 to TRBJ2-1; D gene ambiguous. The germline V gene encodes CDR1 SGHTA and CDR2 FQGNSA. V was shortened by 0 bases and J by 4 bases, with 10 bases between the two germline ends. The CDR3 loop spans 15 amino acids.

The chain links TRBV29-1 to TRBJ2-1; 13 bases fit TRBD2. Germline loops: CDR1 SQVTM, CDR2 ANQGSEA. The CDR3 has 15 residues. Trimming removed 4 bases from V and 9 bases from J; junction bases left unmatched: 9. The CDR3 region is CSVVTLAGGRGEQFF. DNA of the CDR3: TGCAGCGTTGTGACACTAGCGGGGGGGCGAGGTGAGCAGTTCTTC.

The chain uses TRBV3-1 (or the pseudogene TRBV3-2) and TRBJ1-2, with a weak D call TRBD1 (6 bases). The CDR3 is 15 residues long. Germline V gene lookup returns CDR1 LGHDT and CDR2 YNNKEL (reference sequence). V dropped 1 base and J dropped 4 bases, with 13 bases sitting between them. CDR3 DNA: TGTGCCAGCAGCCAAGTCGGGGGGGCGTGCTATGGCTACACCTTC. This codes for CASSQVGGACYGYTF.

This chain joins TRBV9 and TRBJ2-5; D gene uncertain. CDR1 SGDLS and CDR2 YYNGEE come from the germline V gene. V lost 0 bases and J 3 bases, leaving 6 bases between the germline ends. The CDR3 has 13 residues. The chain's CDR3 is CASSVADKETQYF. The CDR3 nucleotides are TGTGCCAGCAGCGTAGCTGATAAAGAGACCCAGTACTTC.

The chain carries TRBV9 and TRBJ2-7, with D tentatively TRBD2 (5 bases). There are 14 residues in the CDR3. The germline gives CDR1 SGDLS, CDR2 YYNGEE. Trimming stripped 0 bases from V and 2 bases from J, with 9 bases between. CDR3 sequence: CASSVAPEAYEQYF. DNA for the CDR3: TGTGCCAGCAGCGTAGCTCCGGAGGCCTACGAGCAGTACTTC. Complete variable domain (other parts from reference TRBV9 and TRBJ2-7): DSGVTQTPKHLITATGQRVTLRCSPRSGDLSVYWYQQSLDQGLQFLIQYYNGEERAKGNILERFSAQQFPDLHSELNLSSLELGDSALYFCASSVAPEAYEQYFGPGTRLTVT.

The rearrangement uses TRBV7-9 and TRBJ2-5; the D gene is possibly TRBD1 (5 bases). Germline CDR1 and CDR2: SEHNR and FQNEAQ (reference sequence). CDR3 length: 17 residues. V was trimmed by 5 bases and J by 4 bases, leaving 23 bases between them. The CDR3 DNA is TGTGCCAGCAGCCCCCTTCCAGTAGCTAGGGGCGTAGAGACCCAGTACTTC. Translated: CASSPLPVARGVETQYF.

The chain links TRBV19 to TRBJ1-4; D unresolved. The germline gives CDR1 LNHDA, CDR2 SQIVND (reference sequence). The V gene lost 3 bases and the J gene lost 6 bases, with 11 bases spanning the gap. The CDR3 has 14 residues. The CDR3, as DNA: TGTGCCAGTAGTATGCCCCCCGAAGATGAAAAACTGTTTTTT. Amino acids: CASSMPPEDEKLFF.

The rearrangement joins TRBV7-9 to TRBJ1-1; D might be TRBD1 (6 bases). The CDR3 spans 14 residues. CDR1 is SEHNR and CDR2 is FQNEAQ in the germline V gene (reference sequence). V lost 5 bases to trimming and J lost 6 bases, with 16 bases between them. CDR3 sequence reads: CASSVGQTRPEAFF. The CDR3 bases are TGTGCCAGCAGCGTTGGACAGACCAGGCCTGAAGCTTTCTTT.

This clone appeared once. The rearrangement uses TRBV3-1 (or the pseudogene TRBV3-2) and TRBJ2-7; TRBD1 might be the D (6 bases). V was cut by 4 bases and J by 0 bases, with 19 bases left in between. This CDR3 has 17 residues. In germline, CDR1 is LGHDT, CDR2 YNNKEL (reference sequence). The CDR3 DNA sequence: TGTGCCAGCAGCCCGCAACCGACAGGACCTAGCTCCTACGAGCAGTACTTC. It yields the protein CASSPQPTGPSSYEQYF.

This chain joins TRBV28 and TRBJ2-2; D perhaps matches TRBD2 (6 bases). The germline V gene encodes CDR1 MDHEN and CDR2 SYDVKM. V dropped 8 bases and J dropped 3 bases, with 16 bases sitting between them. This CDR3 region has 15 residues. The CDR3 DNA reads TGTGCCAGCTGGGAGAGGGGCGGGGACACCGGGGAGCTGTTTTTT. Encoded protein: CASWERGGDTGELFF.

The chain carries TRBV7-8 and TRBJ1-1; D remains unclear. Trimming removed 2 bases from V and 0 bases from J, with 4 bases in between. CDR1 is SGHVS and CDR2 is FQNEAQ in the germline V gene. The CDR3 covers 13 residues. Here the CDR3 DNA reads TGTGCCAGCAGCTTAAAGGTGAACACTGAAGCTTTCTTT. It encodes CASSLKVNTEAFF.

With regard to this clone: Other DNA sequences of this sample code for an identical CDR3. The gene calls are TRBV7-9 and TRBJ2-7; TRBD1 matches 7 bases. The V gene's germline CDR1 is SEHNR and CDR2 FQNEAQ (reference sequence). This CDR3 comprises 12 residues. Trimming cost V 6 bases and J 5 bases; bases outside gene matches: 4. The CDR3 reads CASSPDRDEQYF. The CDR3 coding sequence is TGTGCCAGCAGTCCCGACAGGGACGAGCAGTACTTC.

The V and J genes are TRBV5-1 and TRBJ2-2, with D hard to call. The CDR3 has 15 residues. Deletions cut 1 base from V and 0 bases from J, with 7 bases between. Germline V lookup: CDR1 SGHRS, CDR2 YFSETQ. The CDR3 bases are TGCGCCAGCAGCTTGCGGACCGCGAACACCGGGGAGCTGTTTTTT. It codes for CASSLRTANTGELFF.

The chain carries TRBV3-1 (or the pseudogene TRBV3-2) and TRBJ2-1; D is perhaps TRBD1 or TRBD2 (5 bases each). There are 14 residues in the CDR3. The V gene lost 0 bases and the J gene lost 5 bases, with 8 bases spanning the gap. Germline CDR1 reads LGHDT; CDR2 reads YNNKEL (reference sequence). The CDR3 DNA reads TGTGCCAGCAGCCAAGAACCGGGACACAATGAGCAGTTCTTC. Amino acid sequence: CASSQEPGHNEQFF.

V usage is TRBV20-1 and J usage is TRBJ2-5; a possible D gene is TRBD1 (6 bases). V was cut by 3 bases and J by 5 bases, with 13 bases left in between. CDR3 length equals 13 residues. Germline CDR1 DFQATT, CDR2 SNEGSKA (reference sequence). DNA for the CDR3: TGCAGTGCTAGTGGACAGTCCGGGGAGACCCAGTACTTC. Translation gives CSASGQSGETQYF.

CDR3 protein: CASRILTGGEDVQYF. The CDR3, as DNA: TGTGCCAGCAGAATCCTAACAGGGGGGGAAGACGTTCAGTACTTC. This rearrangement joins TRBV6-5 to TRBJ2-4; weak D call: TRBD1 (8 bases). In germline, CDR1 is MNHEY, CDR2 SVGAGI. CDR3 length: 15 amino acids. Deletions cut 6 bases from V and 11 bases from J, with 23 bases between.

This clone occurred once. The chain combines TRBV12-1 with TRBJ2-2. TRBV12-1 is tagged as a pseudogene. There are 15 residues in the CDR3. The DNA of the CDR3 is TGTGCCAGCAGCCGACAGGCCGGGGGCACCGGGGAGCTGTTTTTT. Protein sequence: CASSRQAGGTGELFF.

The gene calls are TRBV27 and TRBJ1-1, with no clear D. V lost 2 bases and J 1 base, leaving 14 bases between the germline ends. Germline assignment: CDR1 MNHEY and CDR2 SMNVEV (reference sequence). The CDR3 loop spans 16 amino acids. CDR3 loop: CASSLIPGNPNTEAFF. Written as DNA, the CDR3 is TGTGCCAGCAGTTTAATACCGGGAAATCCGAACACTGAAGCTTTCTTT.

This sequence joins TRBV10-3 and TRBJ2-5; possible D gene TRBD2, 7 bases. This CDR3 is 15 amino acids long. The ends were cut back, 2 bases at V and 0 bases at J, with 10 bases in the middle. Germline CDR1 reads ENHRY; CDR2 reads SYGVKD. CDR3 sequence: CAISETGTNQETQYF. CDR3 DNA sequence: TGTGCCATCAGTGAGACAGGGACTAACCAAGAGACCCAGTACTTC.

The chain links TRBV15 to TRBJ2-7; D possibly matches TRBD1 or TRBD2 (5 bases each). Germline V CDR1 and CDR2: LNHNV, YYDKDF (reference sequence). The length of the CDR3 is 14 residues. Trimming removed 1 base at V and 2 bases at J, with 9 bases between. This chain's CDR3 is CATSRAGTAYEQYF. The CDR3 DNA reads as TGTGCCACCAGCAGAGCCGGGACGGCCTACGAGCAGTACTTC.

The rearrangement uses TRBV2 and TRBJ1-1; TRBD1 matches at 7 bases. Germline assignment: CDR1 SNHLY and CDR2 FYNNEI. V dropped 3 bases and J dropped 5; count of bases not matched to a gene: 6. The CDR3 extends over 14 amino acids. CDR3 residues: CASSDQGGMTEAFF. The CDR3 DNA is TGTGCCAGCAGTGACCAGGGGGGGATGACTGAAGCTTTCTTT.

CDR3 nucleotide sequence: TGTGCCAGCAGCTCCCCCGGCGGGAGTCTCGGGGTGGACACCGGGGAGCTGTTTTTT. Translating it yields CASSSPGGSLGVDTGELFF. The V call is TRBV7-9, the J call TRBJ2-2, with 7 bases lining up with TRBD2. CDR1 and CDR2 from the germline V gene are SEHNR and FQNEAQ (reference sequence). This CDR3 spans 19 amino acids. Germline trimming cut 4 bases from V and 3 bases from J; bases unmatched to any gene: 17.

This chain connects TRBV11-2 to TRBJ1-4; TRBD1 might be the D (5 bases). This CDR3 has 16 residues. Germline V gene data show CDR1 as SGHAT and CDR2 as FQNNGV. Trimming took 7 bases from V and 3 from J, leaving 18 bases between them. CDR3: CASTPNVGASNEKLFF. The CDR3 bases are TGTGCCAGCACCCCAAACGTTGGGGCCTCTAATGAAAAACTGTTTTTT. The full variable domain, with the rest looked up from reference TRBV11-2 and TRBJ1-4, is EAGVAQSPRYKIIEKRQSVAFWCNPISGHATLYWYQQILGQGPKLLIQFQNNGVVDDSQLPKDRFSAERLKGVDSTLKIQPAKLEDSAVYLCASTPNVGASNEKLFFGSGTQLSVL.

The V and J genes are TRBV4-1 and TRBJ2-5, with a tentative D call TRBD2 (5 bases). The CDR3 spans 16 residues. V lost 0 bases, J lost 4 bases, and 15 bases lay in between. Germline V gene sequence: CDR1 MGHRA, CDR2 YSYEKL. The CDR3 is CASSQDPDLGRETQYF. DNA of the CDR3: TGCGCCAGCAGCCAAGATCCGGACTTGGGTAGAGAGACCCAGTACTTC.

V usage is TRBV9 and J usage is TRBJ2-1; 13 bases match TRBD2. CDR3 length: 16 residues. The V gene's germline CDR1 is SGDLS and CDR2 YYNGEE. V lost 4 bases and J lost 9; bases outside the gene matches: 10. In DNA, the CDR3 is TGTGCCAGCAGCCTAGGACTAGCGGGAGATCTGAGTGAGCAGTTCTTC. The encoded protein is CASSLGLAGDLSEQFF.

The CDR3, as DNA: TGTGCCAGCAGTTCCCGGGACAGCGAACCCCGTGTAGAGCAGTACTTC. Protein: CASSSRDSEPRVEQYF. V and J are TRBV6-5 and TRBJ2-7, with 7 bases lining up with TRBD1. This CDR3 comprises 16 residues. Germline V gene data show CDR1 as MNHEY and CDR2 as SVGAGI. After removal of 4 bases from V and 7 bases from J, the junction contained 16 bases not matched to a gene.

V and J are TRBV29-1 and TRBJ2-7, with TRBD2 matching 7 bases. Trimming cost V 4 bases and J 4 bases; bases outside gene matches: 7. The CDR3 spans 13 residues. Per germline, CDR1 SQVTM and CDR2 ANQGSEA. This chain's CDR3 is CSVVRASGYEQYF. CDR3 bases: TGCAGCGTTGTTAGGGCTAGCGGTTACGAGCAGTACTTC.

The CDR3 is CASSQDRQGAYSPLHF. CDR3 bases: TGTGCCAGCAGCCAAGATCGGCAGGGGGCTTATTCACCCCTCCACTTT. The chain is built from TRBV3-1 (or the pseudogene TRBV3-2) and TRBJ1-6, with TRBD1 matching 8 bases. This CDR3 is built from 16 residues. J gave up 8 bases and V 0 bases, and 6 bases lay outside the gene matches. Per germline, CDR1 LGHDT and CDR2 YNNKEL (reference sequence).

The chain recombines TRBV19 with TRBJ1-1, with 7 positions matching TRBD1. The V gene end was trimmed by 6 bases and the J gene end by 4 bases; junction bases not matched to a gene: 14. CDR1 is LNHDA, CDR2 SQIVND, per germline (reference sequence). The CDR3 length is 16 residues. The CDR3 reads CASSRTGVVGGTEAFF. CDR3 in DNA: TGTGCCAGTAGCCGGACAGGCGTGGTAGGCGGCACTGAAGCTTTCTTT.